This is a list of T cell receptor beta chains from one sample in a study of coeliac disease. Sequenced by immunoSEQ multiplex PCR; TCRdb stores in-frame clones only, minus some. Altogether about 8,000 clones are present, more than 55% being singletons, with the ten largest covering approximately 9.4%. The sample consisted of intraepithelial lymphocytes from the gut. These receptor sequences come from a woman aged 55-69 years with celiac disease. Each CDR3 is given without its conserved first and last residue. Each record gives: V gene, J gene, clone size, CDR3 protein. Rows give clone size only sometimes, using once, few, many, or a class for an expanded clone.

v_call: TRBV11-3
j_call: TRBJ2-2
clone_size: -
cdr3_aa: ASSLSVGELF

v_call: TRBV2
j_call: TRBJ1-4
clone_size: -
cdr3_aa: ASSEAQGPGKLF

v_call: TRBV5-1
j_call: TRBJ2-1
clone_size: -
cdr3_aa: ASKTRGAYNEQF

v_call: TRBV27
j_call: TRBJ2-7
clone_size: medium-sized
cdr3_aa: ASSSGGSYEQY

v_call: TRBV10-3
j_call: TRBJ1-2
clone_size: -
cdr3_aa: AISESLYGYT

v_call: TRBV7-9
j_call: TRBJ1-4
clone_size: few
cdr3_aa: ASSLDGQGGEKLF

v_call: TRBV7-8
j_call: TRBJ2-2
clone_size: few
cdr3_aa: ASSRGAGTGELF

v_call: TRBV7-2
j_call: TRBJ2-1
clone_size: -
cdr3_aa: ASSHPPGQGVYNEQF

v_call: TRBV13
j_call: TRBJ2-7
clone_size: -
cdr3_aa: ASSATGGIDEQY

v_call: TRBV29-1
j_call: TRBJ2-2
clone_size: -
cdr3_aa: SVEGLAGTGELF

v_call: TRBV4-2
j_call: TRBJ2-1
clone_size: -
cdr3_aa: ASSPLTSGDNEQF

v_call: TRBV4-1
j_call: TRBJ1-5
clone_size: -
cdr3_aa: ASSRDINSNQPQH